This entry is about one T cell receptor beta chain. Trimming took 5 bases from V and 4 from J; bases not matched to a gene: 4. The CDR3 runs 14 residues. Germline CDR1 MNHEY, CDR2 SMNVEV (reference sequence). This entry belongs to a study of blood T cell repertoires in COVID-19. Across the whole study: Acute and convalescent COVID-19 samples came from the United States, Italy and Spain.

Sequencing used immunoSEQ multiplex PCR; TCRdb keeps in-frame clones, though not all of them. The repertoire holds more than 150,000 clones, roughly 87% seen once, with approximately 6.5% in the top ten. Sequenced input: peripheral blood. This sequence was found in a middle-aged woman with acute or convalescent COVID-19. The chain couples TRBV27 to TRBJ2-3; 9 bases are a match to TRBD2. In DNA form, the CDR3 reads TGTGCCAGCAGTATAGCGGGAGTCCCAGATACGCAGTATTTT. Amino acid sequence: CASSIAGVPDTQYF.